Listed here are 15 T cell receptor beta chains from one sample, sequenced in a study of blood T cells in healthy people across ages. A second PCR, run for about 6 to 11 cycles, used a sample-barcoded 5' primer plus a J-beta primer mix. One entry per CDR3 protein, called by TCRdb with MiXCR from the 5' RACE reads. Of roughly 1.7 million distinct CDR3 sequences listed, around 35% are singletons. The sample was blood. The receptors derive from a woman in her twenties or thirties in good health.

This clonotype was observed a few times. The rearrangement links TRBV6-2 or TRBV6-3 to TRBJ2-1; 7 nucleotides agree with TRBD2. The CDR3 loop spans 17 amino acids. CDR1 and CDR2 from the germline V gene are MNHEY and SVGEGT. The V and J ends lost 6 bases and 8 bases, in that order; junction bases with no gene match: 19. The CDR3, as DNA: TGTGCCAGCAGCCCTGTACTAGCGACCTACCGGCTGGATGAGCAGTTCTTC. Its protein product is CASSPVLATYRLDEQFF.

This clonotype was counted ten times or more. The gene calls are TRBV21-1 and TRBJ2-1; the table calls TRBD2, which could not be checked here. TRBV21-1 is a recognized pseudogene. The CDR3 sequence is 19 residues long. The chain's CDR3 is CASSSPGLAGGRSYNEQFF. As DNA, the CDR3 is TGTGCCAGCAGCTCCCCGGGACTAGCGGGGGGACGCTCCTACAATGAGCAGTTCTTC.

The V gene is TRBV28, the J gene TRBJ1-1; the D gene is possibly TRBD1 (5 bases). The CDR3 sequence is 14 residues long. The V gene's germline CDR1 is MDHEN and CDR2 SYDVKM. Trimming shortened V by 9 bases and J by 1 base, and 15 bases separated the two germline ends. DNA for the CDR3: TGTGCCAGTACTTCTGGGACGAAGAACACTGAAGCTTTCTTT. Residues: CASTSGTKNTEAFF.

J is TRBJ2-2 and V is TRBV5-5; 7 nucleotides line up with TRBD2. The V gene's germline CDR1 is SGHKS and CDR2 YYEKEE (reference sequence). The CDR3 length is 14 residues. With V trimmed by 3 bases and J by 5 bases, 4 bases remained unmatched. The CDR3 reads CASSWGGATGELFF. The DNA for the CDR3 is TGTGCCAGCAGCTGGGGAGGGGCGACCGGGGAGCTGTTTTTT.

The table lists this clonotype with a few counts. The chain combines TRBV4-1 with TRBJ1-5; D is unresolved. V was clipped by 0 bases and J by 5 bases, with 20 bases between them. CDR3 length: 18 residues. The germline CDR1 and CDR2 sequences are MGHRA and YSYEKL. The CDR3 here is CASSQDGGNAGWDQPQHF. DNA for the CDR3: TGCGCCAGCAGCCAAGATGGAGGGAACGCGGGGTGGGATCAGCCCCAGCATTTT.

This clonotype appeared many times. The CDR3 DNA sequence: TGCAGTGCTAGCCGGGCGACGTCCAGTTTATATGAGCAGTACTTC. It translates to CSASRATSSLYEQYF. The V gene is TRBV20-1, the J gene TRBJ2-7; D is uncertain. The CDR3 runs to 15 residues. CDR1 and CDR2 (germline): DFQATT, SNEGSKA (reference sequence). V was pared by 3 bases and J by 7 bases, with 22 bases between.

The chain employs TRBV7-9 and TRBJ2-3; D remains unclear. This CDR3 comprises 15 residues. V was cut by 5 bases and J by 0 bases, with 12 bases left in between. The germline CDR1 and CDR2 sequences are SEHNR and FQNEAQ (reference sequence). The CDR3, as DNA: TGTGCCAGCAGCCAGTGGTTGTCTAGCACAGATACGCAGTATTTT. Translating it yields CASSQWLSSTDTQYF.

This clonotype has more than one count but fewer than ten. The chain joins TRBV27 to TRBJ1-5; D is undetermined. The CDR3 spans 13 residues. Trimming cost V 5 bases and J 4 bases, with 9 bases left between them. The germline gives CDR1 MNHEY, CDR2 SMNVEV (reference sequence). CDR3 region: CASSPYTNQPQHF. CDR3 nucleotides: TGTGCCAGCAGTCCATACACGAATCAGCCCCAGCATTTT.

This clonotype was seen more than once but under ten times. The chain is built from TRBV9 and TRBJ2-3; TRBD2 might be the D (7 bases). CDR1 is SGDLS, CDR2 YYNGEE, per germline. The germline V and J ends were trimmed by 2 bases and 6 bases, with 19 bases remaining between them. The CDR3 contains 16 residues. The CDR3 DNA is TGTGCCAGCAGCGTGGAGGGGCGGGGGCCTAGGGATACGCAGTATTTT. This codes for CASSVEGRGPRDTQYF.

V is TRBV4-2 and J is TRBJ2-2; the D gene is possibly TRBD2 (6 bases). CDR3 length: 16 residues. V was shortened by 4 bases and J by 4 bases, with 16 bases between the two germline ends. From germline, CDR1 is LGHNA and CDR2 YNFKEQ. The DNA for the CDR3 is TGTGCCAGCAGCCCCGGGGCGCGGGGAGTCACCGGGGAGCTGTTTTTT. This gives the protein CASSPGARGVTGELFF.

The chain couples TRBV28 to TRBJ2-6; the match to TRBD1 covers 8 bases. This CDR3 spans 16 amino acids. Germline V CDR1 and CDR2: MDHEN, SYDVKM. V lost 6 bases, J lost 3 bases, and 7 bases stayed unmatched. The CDR3 reads CASSAGTGLGANVLTF. In DNA form, the CDR3 reads TGTGCCAGCAGCGCCGGGACAGGCCTTGGGGCCAACGTCCTGACTTTC.

This chain joins TRBV11-2 and TRBJ2-5; 11 bases fit TRBD2. The CDR3 covers 16 residues. CDR1 is SGHAT, CDR2 FQNNGV, per germline. After removal of 4 bases from V and 7 bases from J, the junction contained 11 bases not matched to a gene. The CDR3, as DNA: TGTGCCAGCAGCTCTGGACTAGCGGGCCCCGCGGGGACCCAGTACTTC. Residues: CASSSGLAGPAGTQYF.

J is TRBJ2-4 and V is TRBV15; the match to TRBD2 covers 11 bases. The DNA end is more similar to TRBJ2-7, so the J call may be wrong. The CDR3 loop spans 18 amino acids. Germline V gene lookup returns CDR1 LNHNV and CDR2 YYDKDF (reference sequence). The CDR3 is CATSSFYILAGGGYEQYF. CDR3 sequence (DNA): TGTGCCACCAGCAGCTTTTACATTCTAGCGGGGGGTGGCTACGAGCAGTACTTC.

The chain is built from TRBV7-9 and TRBJ1-1, with D perhaps TRBD1 (5 bases). The CDR3 has 13 amino acids. Trimming cost V 6 bases and J 6 bases, with 14 bases left between them. CDR1 SEHNR and CDR2 FQNEAQ come from the germline V gene (reference sequence). CDR3 region: CASRSGGIPEAFF. The DNA for the CDR3 is TGTGCCAGCAGGTCGGGGGGGATCCCTGAAGCTTTCTTT.

This clonotype has a handful of counts. The V and J genes are TRBV20-1 and TRBJ2-4; no clear D. Germline V lookup: CDR1 DFQATT, CDR2 SNEGSKA (reference sequence). This CDR3 contains 14 residues. V was clipped by 2 bases and J by 0 bases, with 8 bases between them. CDR3 loop: CSARPILAKNIQYF. The CDR3 nucleotides read TGCAGTGCTAGACCGATTCTAGCCAAAAACATTCAGTACTTC.